This T cell receptor beta chain was sequenced during a study of response to subunit inactivated influenza vaccine. Only a few counts were recorded for this clonotype. The target antigen is unknown. Broader study findings: Each seasonal influenza vaccination, the authors suggested, recruits few new T cells.

V was cut by 0 bases and J by 4 bases, with 9 bases left in between. The CDR3 runs 14 residues. The V gene's germline CDR1 is SEHNR and CDR2 FQNEAQ (reference sequence). TCRdb re-called the RT-PCR reads through MiXCR, storing one row per CDR3 protein. This table has just over 300,000 distinct CDR3 sequences, approximately 23% appearing once. The genes are TRBV7-9 and TRBJ1-2; TRBD1 is a possible D gene (6 bases). This receptor was obtained from a man in his fifties or sixties who received an inactivated influenza vaccine. The sample here was PBMCs from blood, taken roughly 20 months after vaccination. In DNA form, the CDR3 reads TGTGCCAGCAGCTTAGCCGGACAGATCTATGGCTACACCTTC. Translated: CASSLAGQIYGYTF.